The rows below give T cell receptor beta chains drawn from one sample of a study of blood T cells in healthy people across ages. One entry per CDR3 protein results from TCRdb running MiXCR on the 5' RACE reads. The data contain hundreds of thousands of distinct CDR3 sequences, approximately 52% of them singletons. What was sequenced was blood. The receptors here all came from a man aged 60-69 years in good health. The CDR3 runs from the conserved cysteine through the conserved F or W. The order of the fields is J gene, D gene, clone size, V gene, CDR3 DNA, CDR3 protein. The D gene is left open where the match is weak. Part of the rows lack a size; the others show once, few, many or a class for expanded clones.

TRBJ2-1,TRBD1,-,TRBV12-3/TRBV12-4,TGTGCCAGCAGTTTGGGGGGACAGGGGACTGAGCAGTTCTTC,CASSLGGQGTEQFF
TRBJ2-5,-,-,TRBV4-3,TGCGCCAGCAGCCAAGACTTACGAGGCCAAGAGACCCAGTACTTC,CASSQDLRGQETQYF
TRBJ2-1,TRBD2,-,TRBV6-1,TGTGCCAGCAGAGCGGGAGTGAGGTACAATGAGCAGTTCTTC,CASRAGVRYNEQFF
TRBJ2-5,-,-,TRBV20-1,TGCAGTGCTAGAGTGTCCGGGGGCCGGGAGACCCAGTACTTC,CSARVSGGRETQYF
TRBJ2-7,-,-,TRBV18,TGTGCCAGCTCACCAGCGTCCCTAAGCCACGAGCAGTACTTC,CASSPASLSHEQYF
TRBJ2-5,-,-,TRBV5-8,TGTGCCAGCAGCCTTGGGCGGGCAGGGGCTGAGACCCAGTACTTC,CASSLGRAGAETQYF
TRBJ2-5,TRBD2,-,TRBV11-2,TGTGCCAGCAGCTTAGGGGCTAGCGGGGGGGCCTACGAGACCCAGTACTTC,CASSLGASGGAYETQYF
TRBJ2-7,-,few,TRBV27,TGTGCCAGCAGTTCTCCTGGGGGGGCTTACGAGCAGTACTTC,CASSSPGGAYEQYF
TRBJ1-4,-,-,TRBV29-1,TGCAGCGGAGGACTGGAATTCGGCGAAAAACTGTTTTTT,CSGGLEFGEKLFF
TRBJ1-5,-,once,TRBV4-3,TGCGCCAGCAGCCAATCGGTCATTGGGGAGCCCCAGCATTTT,CASSQSVIGEPQHF
TRBJ2-1,-,-,TRBV11-3,TGTGCCAGCAGCACAGGAGTGGGGAATGAGCAGTTCTTC,CASSTGVGNEQFF
TRBJ2-1,-,-,TRBV29-1,TGCAGCGTTGTATTTTCGGTCGGAGGGTTCGGCTACAATGAGCAGTTCTTC,CSVVFSVGGFGYNEQFF
TRBJ2-4,TRBD2,few,TRBV7-2,TGTGCCAGCAGCTTATCAGGGCTAGCGGGAGGGAAAAACATTCAGTACTTC,CASSLSGLAGGKNIQYF
TRBJ2-1,-,-,TRBV29-1,TGCAGCGTTGAAGAAGGGGGGGCGGGTGAGCAGTTCTTC,CSVEEGGAGEQFF